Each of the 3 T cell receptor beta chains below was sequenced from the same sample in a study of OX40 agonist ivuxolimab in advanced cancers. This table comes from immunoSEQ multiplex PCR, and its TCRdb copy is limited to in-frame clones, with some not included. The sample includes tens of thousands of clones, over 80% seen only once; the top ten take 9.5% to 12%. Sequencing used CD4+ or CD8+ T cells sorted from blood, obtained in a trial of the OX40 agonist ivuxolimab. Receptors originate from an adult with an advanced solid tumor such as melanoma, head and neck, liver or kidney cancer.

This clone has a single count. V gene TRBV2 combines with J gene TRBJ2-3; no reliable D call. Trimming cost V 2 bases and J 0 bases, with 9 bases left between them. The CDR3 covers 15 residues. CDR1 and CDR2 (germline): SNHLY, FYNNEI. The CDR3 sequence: CASSEYGSSTDTQYF. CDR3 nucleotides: TGTGCCAGCAGTGAATACGGCTCAAGCACAGATACGCAGTATTTT.

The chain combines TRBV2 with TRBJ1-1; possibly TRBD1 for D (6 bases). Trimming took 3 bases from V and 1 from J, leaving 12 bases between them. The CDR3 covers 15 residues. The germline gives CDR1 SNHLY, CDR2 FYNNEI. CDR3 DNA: TGTGCCAGCAGTGAGGATCCCAGGGGGAACACTGAAGCTTTCTTT. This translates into CASSEDPRGNTEAFF.

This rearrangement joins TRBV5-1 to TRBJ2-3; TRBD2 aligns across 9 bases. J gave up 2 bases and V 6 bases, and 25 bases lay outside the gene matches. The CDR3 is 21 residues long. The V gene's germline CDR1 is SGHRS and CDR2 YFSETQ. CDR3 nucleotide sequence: TGCGCCAGCAAAGCCGGGGACCGACTAGCGGTCCTTCAGATGTCCACAGATACGCAGTATTTT. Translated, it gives CASKAGDRLAVLQMSTDTQYF.